This paragraph reports one T cell receptor beta chain. As yet, its antigen is unknown. Vbeta (60) and Jbeta (13) primers were used in the PCR. Under the authors' procedure: In a later analysis, of roughly 83 million unique beta chains, roughly 10 million appeared in at least two donors. Data came from immunoSEQ multiplex PCR; TCRdb stores just in-frame clones and leaves some out. The V and J calls and the clone size are those of that table, but D and trimming were determined from the DNA. The sample has approximately 86,000 clones, 85% seen once. The V and J ends lost 1 base and 5 bases, in that order; junction bases with no gene match: 9. Germline assignment: CDR1 SGHDT and CDR2 YYEEEE. The CDR3 extends over 16 amino acids. The source of the sample is a study of cytomegalovirus exposure and HLA in healthy donors. General observations from the study: What a later analysis reportedly showed was that an Asian-associated ancestry cluster had fewer N-insertions than the roughly 670-donor mean. Among immune exposure information, only CMV serostatus was available.

Healthy people donating bone marrow made up the donors. This clonotype was sampled from a man aged 35 to 55 in good health and CMV-seropositive. The sample consisted of PBMCs. The chain uses TRBV5-6 and TRBJ2-5; 9 nucleotides match TRBD1. CDR3 nucleotides: TGTGCCAGCAGCTTGTTCACAGGGGGCCTTCAGGAGACCCAGTACTTC. Encoded protein: CASSLFTGGLQETQYF.